Listed here is a single T cell receptor (beta chain). This sample stems from a study of blood T cell repertoires in COVID-19. Whole-study context: Samples representing acute and convalescent COVID-19 were sourced from the United States, Italy and Spain.

This table comes from immunoSEQ multiplex PCR, and its TCRdb copy is limited to in-frame clones, with some not included. The repertoire consists of 100,000 or so clones, with less than 85% occurring once and the leading ten covering 20% to 25%. Trimming at V came to 7 bases and at J to 6 bases, leaving 5 bases not matched to a gene. CDR3 length: 13 residues. Germline V gene lookup returns CDR1 MGHDK and CDR2 SYGVNS. This TCR was sampled from a man aged 65-85 years with active or convalescent COVID-19. The chain uses TRBV25-1 and TRBJ1-4; 7 nucleotides line up with TRBD1. The source material was peripheral blood. CDR3 nucleotide sequence: TGTGCCAGCACGACAGGGTGGGATGAAAAACTGTTTTTT. This codes for CASTTGWDEKLFF.